This T cell receptor (beta chain) was profiled in a study of T cells after yellow fever vaccination. This clonotype was counted many times. TCRdb passed the 5' RACE reads through MiXCR, listing each CDR3 protein once. The table shows roughly 50,000 distinct CDR3 sequences, with 7.4% occurring only once. The germline V gene has CDR1 SGHDT and CDR2 YYEEEE. V lost 3 bases to trimming and J lost 5 bases, with 5 bases between them. The CDR3 has 11 residues. The source is a man aged 18 to 29 who received the YFV17D yellow fever vaccine. The starting material was CD8+ T cells sorted from PBMCs, obtained around 16 days after the first yellow fever vaccination. The gene calls are TRBV5-6 and TRBJ2-5; no firm D call. CDR3 protein: CASSSRETQYF. DNA of the CDR3: TGTGCCAGCAGCTCCCGGGAGACCCAGTACTTC.